This TCR beta chain was obtained from a study of cytomegalovirus exposure and HLA in healthy donors. This clone was picked up one time. Other DNA sequences in this sample translate to the same CDR3. Sequencing was performed with immunoSEQ multiplex PCR; in TCRdb, only in-frame clones are kept and a portion is missing. The sample lists 45,000 to 65,000 clones; 90% were seen once. The receptor was isolated from a man aged 18 to 30 in good health and CMV-seronegative. The source material was PBMCs.

The CDR3 reads CSVSRGRETQYF. The CDR3 coding sequence is TGCAGCGTTTCAAGGGGTCGAGAGACCCAGTACTTC. This sequence joins TRBV29-1 and TRBJ2-5; TRBD1 might be the D (5 bases). Germline CDR1 and CDR2: SQVTM and ANQGSEA. V was trimmed by 5 bases and J by 4 bases, leaving 11 bases between them. The CDR3 has 12 residues.